This T cell receptor (beta chain) stems from a study of radiation and T cells in renal cell carcinoma. In the study overall: Nephrectomy followed 15 Gy stereotactic body radiation by 4 weeks.

Trimming shortened V by 6 bases and J by 3 bases, and 11 bases separated the two germline ends. This CDR3 is 12 amino acids long. Germline CDR1 reads SQVTM; CDR2 reads ANQGSEA. The table came from immunoSEQ multiplex PCR; TCRdb's copy has only in-frame clones and leaves some out. Among about 49,000 clones listed, around three quarters were seen once. Time point in this sample: blood 2 weeks post-SBRT. Stated treatment: 15 Gy SBRT to primary tumor, nephrectomy 4 weeks later. V is TRBV29-1 and J is TRBJ1-1, with TRBD1 as a possible D gene (6 bases). Here the sequenced sample was blood, taken from a patient whose treatment included radiotherapy and nephrectomy. The clonotype was recovered from an older woman with renal cell carcinoma. The CDR3 reads CSVKAGDTEAFF. The CDR3 nucleotides are TGCAGCGTCAAGGCAGGGGACACTGAAGCTTTCTTT.